The 28 T cell receptor beta chains in this list originate from one sample, sequenced in a study of metastatic and nonmetastatic thyroid tumors. Thyroid surgery was performed in patients who had received no treatment beforehand. TCRdb re-clonotyped the PCR reads through MiXCR. The sample has approximately 35,000 clones; about a tenth are singletons. Sequencing was performed on blood. These receptor sequences come from a female donor with papillary thyroid cancer or a benign thyroid nodule (not recorded which). Some clones in this sample may be carry-over from other donors' samples.

The table lists this clone with many counts. The chain couples TRBV15 to TRBJ1-2; 8 positions match TRBD1. V shed 0 bases, J shed 8 bases, and the junction held 5 bases outside the gene matches. The germline gives CDR1 LNHNV, CDR2 YYDKDF (reference sequence). This CDR3 has 14 amino acids. CDR3 in DNA: TGTGCCACCAGCAGAGACCGGACAGGGTCGGGCTACACCTTC. Translation: CATSRDRTGSGYTF.

This clone was counted a few times. A much larger clone is a single base away; this may be a read error. This chain links TRBV14 with TRBJ1-6; no definite D call. The germline V gene encodes CDR1 SGHDN and CDR2 FVKESK. The V and J ends lost 3 bases and 11 bases respectively, with 17 bases between them. CDR3 length equals 15 residues. The CDR3 region is CASSHGSGGNPPLHF. Here the CDR3 DNA reads TGTGCCAGCAGCCACGGCTCGGGCGGGAATCCACCCCTCCACTTT.

The genes are TRBV7-8 and TRBJ1-6; 7 nucleotides match TRBD1. Trimming took 5 bases from V and 6 from J; bases not matched to a gene: 7. The CDR3 spans 15 residues. The germline gives CDR1 SGHVS, CDR2 FQNEAQ. The CDR3 bases are TGTGCCAGCAGCCAGGGGGGGGCAGGTAATTCACCCCTCCACTTT. The encoded protein is CASSQGGAGNSPLHF.

This clone has at least ten counts. The chain combines TRBV11-1 with TRBJ2-1; TRBD2 is a possible D gene (6 bases). V was clipped by 5 bases and J by 1 base, with 12 bases between them. The CDR3 has 15 residues. From germline, CDR1 is SGHAT and CDR2 FQDESV (reference sequence). The CDR3 DNA sequence: TGTGCCAGCAGCCCGAGGACTATTTCCTACAATGAGCAGTTCTTC. Protein product: CASSPRTISYNEQFF.

There are many counts of this clone. This rearrangement joins TRBV19 to TRBJ2-3; 11 bases are a match to TRBD2. V shed 3 bases and J 1 base; nucleotides not matched to a gene: 0. The CDR3 totals 15 residues. CDR1 is LNHDA, CDR2 SQIVND, per germline (reference sequence). The CDR3 spells CASSMGLAGTDTQYF. The CDR3, as DNA: TGTGCCAGTAGTATGGGACTAGCGGGCACAGATACGCAGTATTTT.

This clone has just a few counts. The rearrangement uses TRBV28 and TRBJ1-1; TRBD1 aligns across 9 bases. V gave up 6 bases and J gave up 6 bases; unmatched junction bases: 8. Germline-derived CDR1 and CDR2 are MDHEN and SYDVKM. The CDR3 has 14 amino acids. As DNA, the CDR3 is TGTGCCAGCAGCAACAGGGGGCTAGATCCTGAAGCTTTCTTT. As protein: CASSNRGLDPEAFF.

In this sample, this clone turned up many times. The chain joins TRBV19 to TRBJ2-7; D gene unclear. The V end was cut by 6 bases, the J end by 6 bases, with 24 bases between. The CDR3 length is 16 residues. Germline loops: CDR1 LNHDA, CDR2 SQIVND (reference sequence). The CDR3 coding sequence is TGTGCCAGTAGCATGAGACGGTACCCTGGTGGTGGCGAGCAGTACTTC. It yields the protein CASSMRRYPGGGEQYF.

This clone was detected many times. The chain uses TRBV5-1 and TRBJ1-2; tentatively, D is TRBD1 (5 bases). The germline V and J ends were trimmed by 4 bases and 2 bases, with 9 bases remaining between them. CDR3 length: 13 residues. Germline loops: CDR1 SGHRS, CDR2 YFSETQ. CDR3 sequence (DNA): TGCGCCAGCAGCGTCGGGACGAACTATGGCTACACCTTC. Translating it yields CASSVGTNYGYTF. The variable domain in full, with the rest retrieved from reference TRBV5-1 and TRBJ1-2, is KAGVTQTPRYLIKTRGQQVTLSCSPISGHRSVSWYQQTPGQGLQFLFEYFSETQRNKGNFPGRFSGRQFSNSRSEMNVSTLELGDSALYLCASSVGTNYGYTFGSGTRLTVV.

This clone was counted ten times or more. J is TRBJ2-2 and V is TRBV6-1, with 8 bases matching TRBD2. This CDR3 contains 16 residues. Germline V CDR1 and CDR2: MNHNS, SASEGT. V shed 6 bases, J shed 1 base, and the junction held 7 bases outside the gene matches. The DNA for the CDR3 is TGTGCCAGCAGACGGGGGGGGGGGCGGAACACCGGGGAGCTGTTTTTT. Its protein is CASRRGGGRNTGELFF.

This clone came up many times. Given a much more abundant clone one base away, this may be a read error. The rearrangement links TRBV20-1 to TRBJ2-7, with a tentative D call TRBD1 (6 bases). Germline values: CDR1 DFQATT, CDR2 SNEGSKA (reference sequence). With 6 bases removed from V and 6 bases from J, the gap between germline ends came to 15 bases. This CDR3 is built from 12 residues. The CDR3 coding sequence is TGCAGTGCCTGTACTAGGGGGAGCGAGCAGTACTTC. Amino acids: CSACTRGSEQYF.

This clone has at least ten counts. The chain couples TRBV11-3 to TRBJ2-7, with TRBD1 as a possible D gene (7 bases). V dropped 1 base and J dropped 5 bases, with 21 bases sitting between them. Germline lookup yields CDR1 SGHNT and CDR2 YENEEA. The CDR3 totals 17 residues. CDR3 region: CASSLVAGQEGGDEQYF. DNA of the CDR3: TGTGCCAGCAGCTTAGTGGCCGGACAGGAGGGGGGTGACGAGCAGTACTTC. Full variable domain (rest looked up from reference TRBV11-3 and TRBJ2-7): EAGVVQSPRYKIIEKKQPVAFWCNPISGHNTLYWYLQNLGQGPELLIRYENEEAVDDSQLPKDRFSAERLKGVDSTLKIQPAELGDSAVYLCASSLVAGQEGGDEQYFGPGTRLTVT.

In its sample, this clone ranks as medium-sized. The chain recombines TRBV6-2 or TRBV6-3 with TRBJ1-2; possible D gene TRBD1, 6 bases. Germline values: CDR1 MNHEY, CDR2 SVGEGT. The CDR3 loop spans 14 amino acids. The ends were cut back, 4 bases at V and 6 bases at J, with 15 bases in the middle. CDR3 region: CASSSDRIGDGYTF. The CDR3 nucleotides are TGTGCCAGCAGTTCTGACAGGATTGGAGATGGCTACACCTTC.

This clone was seen at least ten times. This chain joins TRBV19 and TRBJ2-1; TRBD2 matches at 14 bases. Losses at the gene ends were 2 bases for V and 9 bases for J; bases not matched to a gene: 3. The CDR3 runs to 15 residues. Germline V CDR1 and CDR2: LNHDA, SQIVND (reference sequence). CDR3 sequence reads: CASSITGTSGSEQFF. The CDR3 nucleotides are TGTGCCAGTAGTATAACCGGGACTAGCGGGAGTGAGCAGTTCTTC.

This clone was found once. The chain combines TRBV7-2 with TRBJ1-1; weak D call: TRBD1 (6 bases). Between the trimmed V and J ends, which lost 2 bases and 5 bases, there was a span of 15 bases. The CDR3 consists of 15 residues. Germline V gene sequence: CDR1 SGHTA, CDR2 FQGNSA. The CDR3, as DNA: TGTGCCAGCAGCTTAAGTTCGGCAGGGACAACTGAAGCTTTCTTT. This codes for CASSLSSAGTTEAFF.

The sample holds many counts of this clone. The chain couples TRBV9 to TRBJ2-1, with 8 bases fitting TRBD2. V gave up 4 bases and J gave up 4 bases; unmatched junction bases: 10. The CDR3 runs 16 residues. Germline V lookup: CDR1 SGDLS, CDR2 YYNGEE. CDR3 nucleotides: TGTGCCAGCAGCTCGCCGCGGGAGGTAGCATACAATGAGCAGTTCTTC. This codes for CASSSPREVAYNEQFF.

Ten or more counts support this clone. The chain links TRBV27 to TRBJ2-2; TRBD1 might be the D (6 bases). CDR3 length equals 17 residues. The germline V gene encodes CDR1 MNHEY and CDR2 SMNVEV (reference sequence). Trimming took off 3 bases at V and 3 bases at J, with 17 bases between the two ends. The CDR3 sequence: CASSLNRADRDTGELFF. In DNA, the CDR3 is TGTGCCAGCAGTTTGAACAGGGCCGACCGGGACACCGGGGAGCTGTTTTTT.

Many counts were recorded for this clone. CDR3 sequence: CASSPWTGNYGYTF. CDR3 coding DNA: TGTGCCAGCAGTCCCTGGACAGGGAACTATGGCTACACCTTC. The rearrangement uses TRBV6-2 or TRBV6-3 and TRBJ1-2; 8 nucleotides align to TRBD1. Germline V lookup: CDR1 MNHEY, CDR2 SVGEGT. The CDR3 extends over 14 amino acids. Trimming at V came to 5 bases and at J to 2 bases, leaving 4 bases not matched to a gene.

This clone was seen many times. The chain uses TRBV19 and TRBJ2-1; tentative D call: TRBD2 (5 bases). This CDR3 contains 15 residues. The V gene lost 3 bases and the J gene lost 6 bases, with 15 bases spanning the gap. The V gene's germline CDR1 is LNHDA and CDR2 SQIVND (reference sequence). CDR3 in DNA: TGTGCCAGTAGTATCCCCCGTGGACTCGCCAATGAGCAGTTCTTC. This translates into CASSIPRGLANEQFF.

This clone was detected many times. The rearrangement joins TRBV7-2 to TRBJ1-5, with 7 bases fitting TRBD1. The CDR3 is 14 amino acids. CDR1 and CDR2 (germline): SGHTA, FQGNSA. V lost 5 bases to trimming and J lost 7 bases; unmatched junction nucleotides: 8. The CDR3 loop is CASSLQGVGQPQHF. CDR3 in DNA: TGTGCCAGCAGCCTCCAGGGGGTGGGACAGCCCCAGCATTTT.

This clone was seen many times. J is TRBJ1-4 and V is TRBV15; no firm D call. Germline assignment: CDR1 LNHNV and CDR2 YYDKDF (reference sequence). Trimming removed 0 bases from V and 0 bases from J, with 5 bases in between. The length of the CDR3 is 15 residues. This CDR3 reads CATSRDPATNEKLFF. In DNA, the CDR3 is TGTGCCACCAGCAGAGACCCTGCAACTAATGAAAAACTGTTTTTT. Based on the CDR3 plus reference TRBV15 and TRBJ1-4, the full variable domain is DAMVIQNPRYQVTQFGKPVTLSCSQTLNHNVMYWYQQKSSQAPKLLFHYYDKDFNNEADTPDNFQSRRPNTSFCFLDIRSPGLGDTAMYLCATSRDPATNEKLFFGSGTQLSVL.

About this clone itself: The junction departs from germline at one end; a sequencing error may be responsible. The rearrangement uses TRBV5-6 and TRBJ2-2; 7 bases align to TRBD1. The CDR3 is 17 residues long. The V gene's germline CDR1 is SGHDT and CDR2 YYEEEE. The CDR3 here is CASSLAVQGINTGEPFF. CDR3 sequence (DNA): TGTGCCAGCAGCTTGGCCGTTCAGGGGATCAACACAGGGGAGCCGTTTTTT. The variable domain in full, completed from reference TRBV5-6 and TRBJ2-2, reads DAGVTQSPTHLIKTRGQQVTLRCSPKSGHDTVSWYQQALGQGPQFIFQYYEEEERQRGNFPDRFSGHQFPNYSSELNVNALLLGDSALYLCASSLAVQGINTGEPFFGEGSRLTVL.

In this sample, this clone turned up many times. V usage is TRBV4-2 and J usage is TRBJ2-1; 11 nucleotides agree with TRBD2. This CDR3 contains 16 residues. Germline loops: CDR1 LGHNA, CDR2 YNFKEQ. J lost 7 bases, V lost 4 bases, and 9 bases had no gene match. The CDR3: CASSPLGLAGGNEQFF. CDR3 in DNA: TGTGCCAGCAGCCCCCTCGGCCTAGCGGGAGGTAATGAGCAGTTCTTC.

This clone has ten or more counts. V gene TRBV6-1 combines with J gene TRBJ1-3; D perhaps matches TRBD1 (5 bases). Per the germline V gene, CDR1 is MNHNS and CDR2 is SASEGT. The CDR3 runs to 15 residues. Trimming removed 5 bases from V and 2 bases from J, with 13 bases in between. CDR3 in amino acids: CASSQGGVTGNTIYF. The CDR3 region has the DNA TGTGCCAGCAGTCAGGGAGGGGTAACTGGAAACACCATATATTTT.

This clone has ten or more counts. The chain joins TRBV12-3 or TRBV12-4 to TRBJ1-1; 7 positions match TRBD1. Germline trimming cut 6 bases from V and 8 bases from J; bases unmatched to any gene: 3. This CDR3 is built from 11 residues. DNA of the CDR3: TGTGCCAGCAGAGGGACAGCCGAAGCTTTCTTT. Amino acids: CASRGTAEAFF.

This clone has just a few counts. The chain couples TRBV6-5 to TRBJ2-3; D unclear. The CDR3 contains 13 residues. Germline V CDR1 and CDR2: MNHEY, SVGAGI. V dropped 4 bases and J dropped 4 bases, with 9 bases sitting between them. The CDR3 DNA reads TGTGCCAGCAGTTTCGCTCTCGCAGATACGCAGTATTTT. This sequence encodes CASSFALADTQYF.

This clone has a count of ten or more. A read error is possible here, since a much larger clone lies one base away. V usage is TRBV5-1 and J usage is TRBJ2-7; no reliable D call. This CDR3 is built from 14 residues. Trimming left V 2 bases short and J 6 bases short, with 15 bases between. The V gene's germline CDR1 is SGHRS and CDR2 YFSETQ. CDR3 sequence reads: CASSFSQVTSEQYF. The CDR3 DNA reads TGCGCCAGCAGCTTTAGTCAGGTCACGAGCGAGCAGTACTTC.

This clone was counted many times. This rearrangement joins TRBV20-1 to TRBJ2-7; D not certain. This CDR3 is 13 amino acids long. In germline, CDR1 is DFQATT, CDR2 SNEGSKA (reference sequence). The V gene lost 3 bases and the J gene lost 0 bases, with 9 bases spanning the gap. The CDR3 DNA reads as TGCAGTGCTAGCGGCCAGTTCTCCTACGAGCAGTACTTC. It yields the protein CSASGQFSYEQYF.

This clone was counted a few times. The rearrangement uses TRBV14 and TRBJ2-7; TRBD1 matches 7 bases. J lost 9 bases, V lost 4 bases, and 15 bases had no gene match. This CDR3 has 15 amino acids. CDR1 SGHDN and CDR2 FVKESK come from the germline V gene. As DNA, the CDR3 is TGTGCCAGCAGCCTACATAACACAGGGGTTATTGGGCAGTACTTC. Its protein is CASSLHNTGVIGQYF.